Below are 15 T cell receptor beta chains sequenced from a single sample in a study of CD8+CD57+ T cells in acquired aplastic anemia. Template material for TCR beta VDJ and CDR3 profiling consisted of genomic DNA. TCRdb passed the reads through MiXCR, listing each CDR3 protein once. The data show 200,000 to 300,000 distinct CDR3 sequences, with around 45% seen just once and 7.8% held by the top ten. Patients included in sequencing had previously demonstrated CD8+CD57+ cell expansion by flow cytometry. The sequenced sample consisted of sorted CD4+, CD8+, or CD8+CD57+ T cells (not recorded which) from PBMCs. The receptors derive from a human donor with aplastic anemia.

This clonotype was detected ten times or more. The chain carries TRBV10-1 and TRBJ2-2; D might be TRBD1 (6 bases). Germline assignment: CDR1 WNHNN and CDR2 SYGVQD (reference sequence). V lost 11 bases and J lost 7, with 17 bases in between. This CDR3 is built from 13 residues. CDR3 sequence reads: CARGQQGFGELFF. In DNA form, the CDR3 reads TGCGCCCGAGGACAACAGGGCTTCGGGGAGCTGTTTTTT.

The CDR3 DNA reads TGCAGTCCTTGGGAGACTTTTCAAGAGACCCAGTACTTC. Translation: CSPWETFQETQYF. The rearrangement links TRBV20-1 to TRBJ2-5, with D possibly matching TRBD2 (5 bases). The CDR3 is 13 amino acids. Germline V gives CDR1 DFQATT, CDR2 SNEGSKA (reference sequence). V was trimmed by 8 bases and J by 2 bases, leaving 15 bases between them.

At least ten counts were recorded for this clonotype. This chain connects TRBV6-5 to TRBJ2-7; D is uncertain. The germline gives CDR1 MNHEY, CDR2 SVGAGI. V dropped 0 bases and J dropped 3 bases, with 6 bases sitting between them. This CDR3 has 13 residues. CDR3 in amino acids: CASSYSSFYEQYF. CDR3 nucleotides: TGTGCCAGCAGTTACTCAAGCTTCTACGAGCAGTACTTC.

The chain recombines TRBV10-3 with TRBJ2-1; D gene uncertain. CDR1 and CDR2 from the germline V gene are ENHRY and SYGVKD. V was pared by 6 bases and J by 1 base, with 7 bases between. The CDR3 sequence is 13 residues long. The CDR3 DNA reads as TGTGCCATCAGGAATTCTTCCTACAATGAGCAGTTCTTC. Residues: CAIRNSSYNEQFF.

The V call is TRBV5-6, the J call TRBJ2-2; 11 nucleotides align to TRBD1. The CDR3 sequence is 17 residues long. The V gene end was trimmed by 6 bases and the J gene end by 2 bases; junction bases not matched to a gene: 9. Germline V gene data show CDR1 as SGHDT and CDR2 as YYEEEE. CDR3 sequence: CASTLEGQGVNTGELFF. The CDR3 DNA reads as TGTGCCAGCACCCTGGAGGGACAGGGGGTTAACACCGGGGAGCTGTTTTTT.

This clonotype showed up just a few times. The J gene is TRBJ2-7, the V gene TRBV11-2, with TRBD1 identical over 8 bases. Germline loops: CDR1 SGHAT, CDR2 FQNNGV. The CDR3 is 16 amino acids. J was trimmed by 7 bases and V by 2 bases; bases with no gene match: 13. CDR3 bases: TGTGCCAGCAGCTTACCCCCAGGGGGCCGGAGTTCAGAGCAGTACTTC. Translation gives CASSLPPGGRSSEQYF.

This chain connects TRBV9 to TRBJ2-2, with 8 bases identical to TRBD2. Germline V gene lookup returns CDR1 SGDLS and CDR2 YYNGEE. After removal of 3 bases from V and 6 bases from J, the junction contained 4 bases not matched to a gene. The CDR3 has 14 amino acids. The CDR3 DNA reads TGTGCCAGCAGCGGATTAGCGGGGTCCGGGGAGCTGTTTTTT. Protein sequence: CASSGLAGSGELFF.

In regard to this clonotype: One base away lies a much larger clone, so this may be a sequencing read error. The genes are TRBV7-8 and TRBJ2-3; 9 bases map to TRBD2. This CDR3 comprises 12 residues. V dropped 6 bases and J dropped 11; count of bases not matched to a gene: 6. The germline CDR1 and CDR2 sequences are SGHVS and FQNEAQ. The CDR3 DNA sequence: TGTGCCAGCAGAGCGGGGGGATATATGCAGTATTTT. It yields the protein CASRAGGYMQYF.

On this clonotype itself: One end of the junction does not line up with germline, which may come from a read error. This rearrangement joins TRBV9 to TRBJ1-5; no firm D call. Germline V lookup: CDR1 SGDLS, CDR2 YYNGEE. The CDR3 spans 13 residues. The CDR3 coding sequence is TGTGCCTGCAGCGTTTCTTACAATCAGCCCCAGCATTTT. Amino acid sequence: CACSVSYNQPQHF.

The chain uses TRBV18 and TRBJ1-5, with D hard to call. The V gene's germline CDR1 is KGHSH and CDR2 LQKENI. The CDR3 sequence is 15 residues long. Deletions cut 3 bases from V and 0 bases from J, with 9 bases between. The CDR3 coding sequence is TGTGCCAGCTCACCTAGATCGGTTAGCAATCAGCCCCAGCATTTT. Translating gives CASSPRSVSNQPQHF. Filled out from reference TRBV18 and TRBJ1-5, the complete variable domain reads NAGVMQNPRHLVRRRGQEARLRCSPMKGHSHVYWYRQLPEEGLKFMVYLQKENIIDESGMPKERFSAEFPKEGPSILRIQQVVRGDSAAYFCASSPRSVSNQPQHFGDGTRLSIL.

This clonotype has at least ten counts. CDR3 protein: CASSYSGSGTGELFF. CDR3 nucleotide sequence: TGTGCCAGCAGCTATAGCGGGAGTGGCACCGGGGAGCTGTTTTTT. The rearrangement uses TRBV6-5 and TRBJ2-2; TRBD2 agrees at 9 bases. Germline CDR1 is MNHEY and CDR2 is SVGAGI. The CDR3 runs to 15 residues. Trimming cost V 6 bases and J 4 bases; bases outside gene matches: 6.

The rearrangement links TRBV20-1 to TRBJ1-2; 9 bases are a match to TRBD1. The length of the CDR3 is 11 residues. The V segment lost 6 bases and the J segment 10 bases; nucleotides outside the gene matches: 6. Germline CDR1 DFQATT, CDR2 SNEGSKA (reference sequence). Written as DNA, the CDR3 is TGCAGTGCCGGGACAGGGAGCTCCTACACCTTC. Translating it yields CSAGTGSSYTF.

This clonotype was counted many times. This chain links TRBV2 with TRBJ2-5, with D possibly being TRBD2 (6 bases). The germline V gene has CDR1 SNHLY and CDR2 FYNNEI. There are 13 residues in the CDR3. The germline V and J ends were trimmed by 7 bases and 1 base, with 10 bases remaining between them. The CDR3 loop is CASTPGLQETQYF. DNA of the CDR3: TGTGCCAGCACTCCGGGACTCCAAGAGACCCAGTACTTC.

This clonotype has only a few counts. This sequence joins TRBV6-2 or TRBV6-3 and TRBJ2-7, with TRBD2 as a possible D gene (5 bases). Deletions cut 1 base from V and 6 bases from J, with 16 bases between. Germline V lookup: CDR1 MNHEY, CDR2 SVGEGT. CDR3 length: 15 amino acids. The CDR3 region has the DNA TGTGCCAGCAGTTACTTGGAGGCCGGTTCTGGCGAGCAGTACTTC. This codes for CASSYLEAGSGEQYF.

This clonotype was detected once. This chain connects TRBV12-5 to TRBJ2-2; D is perhaps TRBD1 (5 bases). V was trimmed by 1 base and J by 0 bases, leaving 15 bases between them. This CDR3 region has 18 residues. Germline V lookup: CDR1 LGHNT, CDR2 FRNRAP. The CDR3 DNA reads TGTGCTAGTGGTTTGGAACCCTCAGGGCTCGCGAACACCGGGGAGCTGTTTTTT. This encodes CASGLEPSGLANTGELFF.